This passage covers 14 T cell receptor beta chains from one sample sequenced in a study of human thymus T cells. Resections removed during corrective heart surgery provided the thymus tissue used. This table comes from immunoSEQ multiplex PCR, and its TCRdb copy is limited to in-frame clones, with some not included. In the table there are roughly 120,000 clones, around 94% of which are singletons. The material sequenced was thymus tissue. The receptor source for this set is a boy in the first two years of life with a congenital heart defect but otherwise immunologically healthy.

This chain joins TRBV2 and TRBJ1-4, with D uncertain. CDR1 is SNHLY, CDR2 FYNNEI, per germline. The CDR3 has 12 residues. Trimming shortened V by 2 bases and J by 8 bases, and 6 bases separated the two germline ends. DNA of the CDR3: TGTGCCAGCAGTGAAAGGAACGAAAAACTGTTTTTT. Protein sequence: CASSERNEKLFF.

This clone has only a few counts. The J gene is TRBJ1-1, the V gene TRBV6-6; 7 nucleotides match TRBD1. Germline assignment: CDR1 MNHNY and CDR2 SVGAGI (reference sequence). CDR3 length: 14 amino acids. The junction had 8 bases not matched to a gene; V was cut back by 7 bases and J by 3 bases. This CDR3 is CASTDDRAYTEAFF. CDR3 sequence (DNA): TGTGCCAGCACCGATGACAGGGCCTACACTGAAGCTTTCTTT.

The chain carries TRBV4-3 and TRBJ1-3, with D hard to call. The CDR3 length is 18 residues. The germline CDR1 and CDR2 sequences are LGHNA and YSLEER. The germline V and J ends were trimmed by 0 bases and 4 bases, with 19 bases remaining between them. The CDR3 sequence is CASSQEARASSGGNTIYF. CDR3 DNA sequence: TGCGCCAGCAGCCAAGAAGCTCGGGCCAGCTCTGGCGGAAACACCATATATTTT.

The chain carries TRBV19 and TRBJ1-2; D not resolved. The CDR3 runs to 11 residues. Trimming cost V 3 bases and J 8 bases, with 7 bases left between them. Germline V lookup: CDR1 LNHDA, CDR2 SQIVND (reference sequence). CDR3 region: CASSMGWGYTF. Here the CDR3 DNA reads TGTGCCAGTAGTATGGGGTGGGGCTACACCTTC.

V gene TRBV4-3 combines with J gene TRBJ1-2; TRBD1 is a possible D gene (5 bases). The CDR3 sequence is 14 residues long. Germline V CDR1 and CDR2: LGHNA, YSLEER. With 5 bases removed from V and 0 bases from J, the gap between germline ends came to 10 bases. The chain's CDR3 is CASSVDRANYGYTF. The CDR3 DNA follows: TGCGCCAGCAGCGTTGACAGAGCTAACTATGGCTACACCTTC.

A word on this clone: At one end the junction does not follow the germline gene, possibly because of a read error. The rearrangement links TRBV7-2 to TRBJ2-7; 9 bases are shared with TRBD1. Germline-derived CDR1 and CDR2 are SGHTA and FQGNSA. This CDR3 comprises 15 residues. The DNA of the CDR3 is TGTGCCGGCAGCAAAGGACAGGGGCGCTCCTACGAGCAGTACTTC. Amino acid sequence: CAGSKGQGRSYEQYF.

The CDR3 region has the DNA TGTGCCAGCAGACAAAAAAACGGGACAGGCCGTGGGAATGAGCAGTTCTTC. Encoded protein: CASRQKNGTGRGNEQFF. V usage is TRBV5-6 and J usage is TRBJ2-1, with 8 positions matching TRBD1. V shed 5 bases, J shed 7 bases, and the junction held 17 bases outside the gene matches. CDR1 SGHDT and CDR2 YYEEEE come from the germline V gene. There are 17 residues in the CDR3.

The sample holds a few counts of this clone. The rearrangement links TRBV7-2 to TRBJ1-1; D is perhaps TRBD1 (5 bases). Trimming removed 6 bases at V and 3 bases at J, with 5 bases between. There are 11 residues in the CDR3. Per germline, CDR1 SGHTA and CDR2 FQGNSA. The CDR3 DNA follows: TGTGCCAGCAGGGGGGACACTGAAGCTTTCTTT. This codes for CASRGDTEAFF.

The chain has TRBV5-6 and TRBJ1-1; no clear D gene. Trimming pared 0 bases from V and 6 bases from J, leaving 12 bases between. Germline V gene sequence: CDR1 SGHDT, CDR2 YYEEEE. CDR3 length: 14 residues. The CDR3 DNA reads TGTGCCAGCAGCTTGGAGTTTATAGATGCTGAAGCTTTCTTT. It translates to CASSLEFIDAEAFF.

This chain joins TRBV7-9 and TRBJ2-7; D is perhaps TRBD1 (5 bases). CDR1 is SEHNR, CDR2 FQNEAQ, per germline (reference sequence). The CDR3 extends over 14 amino acids. The V gene lost 4 bases and the J gene lost 5 bases, with 15 bases spanning the gap. The CDR3 is CASSSLTTTDEQYF. Written as DNA, the CDR3 is TGTGCCAGCAGCTCCTTGACCACGACAGACGAGCAGTACTTC.

The chain is built from TRBV7-9 and TRBJ2-7; D ambiguous. With 4 bases removed from V and 0 bases from J, the gap between germline ends came to 10 bases. Germline V gives CDR1 SEHNR, CDR2 FQNEAQ (reference sequence). The length of the CDR3 is 14 residues. CDR3 amino acids: CASSSRAFSYEQYF. CDR3 nucleotide sequence: TGTGCCAGCAGCTCCCGGGCCTTCTCCTACGAGCAGTACTTC.

The gene calls are TRBV7-4 and TRBJ1-1; weak D call: TRBD1 (6 bases). V was cut by 1 base and J by 3 bases, with 9 bases left in between. This CDR3 spans 14 amino acids. Germline V gene sequence: CDR1 SGHVT, CDR2 SQSDAQ. The CDR3 is CASSLVAGDTEAFF. The CDR3 nucleotides read TGTGCCAGCAGCTTAGTTGCAGGGGACACTGAAGCTTTCTTT.

The rearrangement links TRBV6-1 to TRBJ2-4; D possibly corresponds to TRBD2 (7 bases). V lost 2 bases and J 0 bases, leaving 11 bases between the germline ends. The CDR3 has 16 residues. Per germline, CDR1 MNHNS and CDR2 SASEGT. Written as DNA, the CDR3 is TGTGCCAGCAGTGAAAAAGGGGGGGTAGCCAAAAACATTCAGTACTTC. Translation gives CASSEKGGVAKNIQYF.

The chain couples TRBV9 to TRBJ1-2, with TRBD1 matching 7 bases. This CDR3 region has 17 residues. V lost 4 bases to trimming and J lost 4 bases; unmatched junction nucleotides: 16. Per the germline V gene, CDR1 is SGDLS and CDR2 is YYNGEE. The CDR3 sequence: CASSLDREDGVAYGYTF. DNA for the CDR3: TGTGCCAGCAGCCTAGACAGGGAAGATGGTGTAGCCTATGGCTACACCTTC.